A selection of T cell receptor beta chains follows, all from one sample in a study of T cell responses to AZD1222 COVID-19 vaccine. The data were produced by immunoSEQ multiplex PCR, yet TCRdb's version contains in-frame clones alone and is incomplete. The sample shows about 150,000 clones, 85% to 95% of them seen only once. This specimen was peripheral blood, taken on day 0 of AZD1222 vaccination. These receptors came from an adult in good health. CDR3s include the opening cysteine and the closing phenylalanine or tryptophan.

V: TRBV6-5
J: TRBJ2-7
CDR3: CASSLGRGGLYEQYF

V: TRBV6-4
J: TRBJ2-1
CDR3: CASSGGVGSYNEQFF

V: TRBV4-2
J: TRBJ1-5
CDR3: CASSVGQHSNQPQHF

V: TRBV12-5
J: TRBJ1-4
CDR3: CASGLVPTGSNEKLFF

V: TRBV7-9
J: TRBJ2-1
CDR3: CASIHQASYNEQFF

V: TRBV19
J: TRBJ2-2
CDR3: CASSIPGQGAEELFF

V: TRBV30
J: TRBJ1-2
CDR3: CAWVQSSSYGYTF

V: TRBV19
J: TRBJ1-2
CDR3: CASSIVADSYGYTF

V: TRBV7-2
J: TRBJ1-2
CDR3: CASSLVWLQGGNYGYTF

V: TRBV7-3
J: TRBJ2-2
CDR3: CASSLSTGELFF

V: TRBV13
J: TRBJ1-3
CDR3: CASSPTGVFGNTIYF

V: TRBV7-9
J: TRBJ1-2
CDR3: CASSRDRGANYGYTF

V: TRBV12-3/TRBV12-4
J: TRBJ1-1
CDR3: CASSRFSESAFF

V: TRBV7-2
J: TRBJ2-1
CDR3: CASSPVATYNEQFF

V: TRBV2
J: TRBJ2-1
CDR3: CASSAIAGGLSGEQFF

V: TRBV7-2
J: TRBJ2-6
CDR3: CASSLERGFSSGANVLTF

V: TRBV7-2
J: TRBJ2-7
CDR3: CASSTRTAYEQYF

V: TRBV19
J: TRBJ1-5
CDR3: CASHRGGGNQPQHF

V: TRBV7-9
J: TRBJ1-1
CDR3: CASSQRLGGRDTEAFF

V: TRBV11-2
J: TRBJ2-1
CDR3: CASSALGQGGPGSYNEQFF

V: TRBV6-5
J: TRBJ1-1
CDR3: CASTYVQSNTEAFF

V: TRBV6-5
J: TRBJ2-7
CDR3: CASRRGTGVFHEQYF

V: TRBV2
J: TRBJ1-1
CDR3: CASSEALVGQNTEAFF

V: TRBV13
J: TRBJ1-1
CDR3: CASSLSGTPATEAFF

V: TRBV4-2
J: TRBJ2-7
CDR3: CASSLGSSSGSYEQYF